This entry features one T cell receptor (beta chain) sequence. The conserved phenylalanine or tryptophan normally closing the CDR3 is absent here, so this likely arose from a read error. This sample was taken from a study of tumor-infiltrating lymphocytes in primary liver carcinoma. The ends lost 0 bases at V and 7 bases at J; junction bases unmatched: 8. Germline V gene data show CDR1 as MGHRA and CDR2 as YSYEKL. This CDR3 region has 16 residues. Making TCR beta cDNA involved 400 to 600 ng total RNA and a constant-region primer. Employing slightly modified ARM-PCR, three nested multiplex PCR rounds were run, and these gave rise to the TCR beta libraries. In the first two PCR rounds, TRBV1-TRBV30 forward primers were paired with a C-beta reverse primer, and each round lasted around 10 cycles. TCRdb itself ran the multiplex PCR reads through MiXCR, one entry per CDR3 protein. The data show more than 50,000 distinct CDR3 sequences, about three quarters seen once.

Co-extraction yielded RNA and DNA from roughly 20-30 mg of unsorted bulk tissue. The gene calls are TRBV4-1 and TRBJ2-5, with 10 bases lining up with TRBD2. The receptor comes from a man aged 35 to 55 with primary liver carcinoma and hepatitis B virus infection. The sequencing sample was made of liver tumor tissue from sampling region 2. Subset: tumor region T2, inferior pole. The CDR3 region has the DNA TGCGCCAGCAGCCAAGATCGAGCGGGAGGGGGAGTGACCCAGTACTCC. It encodes CASSQDRAGGGVTQYS.